These 6 T cell receptor beta chains originate from one sample sequenced in a study of blood T cell repertoires in COVID-19. Libraries were prepared by immunoSEQ multiplex PCR; TCRdb keeps only in-frame clonotypes and omits some of them. The sample gives approximately 99,000 clones, about 83% of which show up once; more than 3.5% is in the top ten. Sequenced: peripheral blood. These receptors all stem from a woman in her seventies with acute or convalescent COVID-19.

The J gene is TRBJ1-5, the V gene TRBV10-3; the match to TRBD1 covers 11 bases. Trimming cost V 1 base and J 1 base; bases outside gene matches: 9. The CDR3 consists of 19 residues. Germline V gene lookup returns CDR1 ENHRY and CDR2 SYGVKD. CDR3 DNA sequence: TGTGCCATCAGTGAGTACCGTCGGACAGGGGGCTTAAGCAATCAGCCCCAGCATTTT. This codes for CAISEYRRTGGLSNQPQHF.

The sample holds many counts of this clone. The chain combines TRBV7-2 with TRBJ2-2; 9 bases agree with TRBD1. The V gene's germline CDR1 is SGHTA and CDR2 FQGNSA. The ends lost 5 bases at V and 4 bases at J; junction bases unmatched: 5. The CDR3 spans 15 residues. CDR3 bases: TGTGCCAGCAGCACTTGGACAGGGGTCACCGGGGAGCTGTTTTTT. Amino acid sequence: CASSTWTGVTGELFF.

The V call is TRBV7-9, the J call TRBJ1-2; perhaps TRBD1 as D (6 bases). Germline CDR1 reads SEHNR; CDR2 reads FQNEAQ (reference sequence). With 5 bases removed from V and 4 bases from J, the gap between germline ends came to 20 bases. The CDR3 runs to 16 residues. CDR3 sequence (DNA): TGTGCCAGCAGCGAGGGGCCAGTCCTAGGGGGCTATGGCTACACCTTC. It is translated as CASSEGPVLGGYGYTF.

The chain joins TRBV19 to TRBJ1-2; D is perhaps TRBD1 (5 bases). CDR1 and CDR2 from the germline V gene are LNHDA and SQIVND (reference sequence). Trimming pared 4 bases from V and 8 bases from J, leaving 14 bases between. CDR3 length equals 13 residues. The CDR3 DNA reads as TGTGCCAGTAGTAAGCGGGACTCACCCGGCTACACCTTC. Translated, it gives CASSKRDSPGYTF.

V and J are TRBV18 and TRBJ2-3; 10 bases map to TRBD2. Trimming cost V 3 bases and J 1 base; bases outside gene matches: 7. CDR1 is KGHSH and CDR2 is LQKENI in the germline V gene. The CDR3 has 17 amino acids. The DNA for the CDR3 is TGTGCCAGCTCACCCCTAGCGGGGGTTGATGGCACAGATACGCAGTATTTT. It specifies CASSPLAGVDGTDTQYF.

The chain employs TRBV10-3 and TRBJ2-2; 9 nucleotides match TRBD2. Trimming cost V 6 bases and J 0 bases; bases outside gene matches: 11. The CDR3 extends over 18 amino acids. Germline lookup yields CDR1 ENHRY and CDR2 SYGVKD. The CDR3 DNA reads as TGTGCCATCAGGGCTGCCCCTAGCGGGATCTCGAACACCGGGGAGCTGTTTTTT. The encoded protein is CAIRAAPSGISNTGELFF.